A selection of T cell receptor beta chains follows, all from one sample in a study of identical twins. TCRdb fed the 5' RACE reads into MiXCR, producing one record per CDR3 protein. Of about 240,000 distinct CDR3 sequences in the sample, about an eighth are singletons; the top ten hold about 4%. These records were also assigned to another study, of yellow fever vaccine responses in identical twins.

The sequenced sample consisted of memory (CD45RO+) T cells sorted from blood. The source is a woman younger than 30 in good health. The CDR3 runs from the conserved cysteine through the conserved F or W. Fields, in order: V gene, J gene, D gene, clone size, CDR3 DNA, CDR3 protein. A D gene is named only where the DNA matches it firmly. Only part of the rows carry a size: once, few, many, or a class if the clone is expanded.

v_call: TRBV5-1
j_call: TRBJ2-3
d_call: .
clone_size: .
cdr3_nt: TGCGCCAGCAGCCCGGGGGGACAAAGTCTCTGGCGGGGGCAGTATTTT
cdr3_aa: CASSPGGQSLWRGQYF

v_call: TRBV5-1
j_call: TRBJ2-3
d_call: TRBD1
clone_size: .
cdr3_nt: TGCGCCAGCAGCCTGACAGGGAACACAGATACGCAGTATTTT
cdr3_aa: CASSLTGNTDTQYF

v_call: TRBV10-3
j_call: TRBJ2-6
d_call: .
clone_size: many
cdr3_nt: TGTGCCATCAGTGAGGAGGCCCCCTCTGGGGCCAACGTCCTGACTTTC
cdr3_aa: CAISEEAPSGANVLTF

v_call: TRBV20-1
j_call: TRBJ2-5
d_call: TRBD2
clone_size: few
cdr3_nt: TGCAGTGCTAGAGGGACTAGCGTTCAGGAGACCCAGTACTTC
cdr3_aa: CSARGTSVQETQYF

v_call: TRBV29-1
j_call: TRBJ2-5
d_call: .
clone_size: few
cdr3_nt: TGCAGCGCTACCGCCGGGACCCAGTACTTC
cdr3_aa: CSATAGTQYF

v_call: TRBV5-1
j_call: TRBJ2-1
d_call: TRBD1
clone_size: few
cdr3_nt: TGCGCCAGCAGCTACACAGGGGGCTCCAACAATGAGCAGTTCTTC
cdr3_aa: CASSYTGGSNNEQFF

v_call: TRBV20-1
j_call: TRBJ2-5
d_call: .
clone_size: few
cdr3_nt: TGCAGTGCTAGAGTTAGCGCGGAGACCCAGTACTTC
cdr3_aa: CSARVSAETQYF

v_call: TRBV7-3
j_call: TRBJ2-6
d_call: .
clone_size: few
cdr3_nt: TGTGCCAGCAGCTTAATGAGGGTAGGAGCCAACGTCCTGACTTTC
cdr3_aa: CASSLMRVGANVLTF

v_call: TRBV6-1
j_call: TRBJ2-7
d_call: .
clone_size: .
cdr3_nt: TGTGCCAGCACCTCCGACAAGAGCTACGAGCAGTACTTC
cdr3_aa: CASTSDKSYEQYF

v_call: TRBV7-2
j_call: TRBJ1-1
d_call: .
clone_size: few
cdr3_nt: TGTGCCAGCAGCCCATGGACACCTGGGGACACTGAAGCTTTCTTT
cdr3_aa: CASSPWTPGDTEAFF

v_call: TRBV12-3/TRBV12-4
j_call: TRBJ2-2
d_call: TRBD2
clone_size: .
cdr3_nt: TGTGCCAGCAGTCTCGGACTAGCGGGAGTTGGGGCCGGGGAGCTGTTTTTT
cdr3_aa: CASSLGLAGVGAGELFF

v_call: TRBV20-1
j_call: TRBJ1-2
d_call: .
clone_size: .
cdr3_nt: TGCAGTGGGTCGGGAATTCGGTATGGCTACACCTTC
cdr3_aa: CSGSGIRYGYTF

v_call: TRBV5-5
j_call: TRBJ1-6
d_call: .
clone_size: .
cdr3_nt: TGTGCCAGCAGCGTTGGAACAACCTATAATTCACCCCTCCACTTT
cdr3_aa: CASSVGTTYNSPLHF

v_call: TRBV18
j_call: TRBJ1-4
d_call: .
clone_size: .
cdr3_nt: TGTGCCAGCTCACCACCTTTGAAGGTACCGAATGAAAAACTGTTTTTT
cdr3_aa: CASSPPLKVPNEKLFF

v_call: TRBV5-4
j_call: TRBJ2-1
d_call: TRBD1
clone_size: once
cdr3_nt: TGTGCCAGCAGCTTCGGACAGGGGGTACCCAATGAGCAGTTCTTC
cdr3_aa: CASSFGQGVPNEQFF

v_call: TRBV5-1
j_call: TRBJ2-1
d_call: .
clone_size: few
cdr3_nt: TGCGCCAGCAGCCCTTTAGGATTGTCCGACAACAATGAGCAGTTCTTC
cdr3_aa: CASSPLGLSDNNEQFF

v_call: TRBV28
j_call: TRBJ2-2
d_call: .
clone_size: many
cdr3_nt: TGTGCCAGCAGTGGGCTAACCCAGGGGAGGAAGACCGGGGAGCTGTTTTTT
cdr3_aa: CASSGLTQGRKTGELFF

v_call: TRBV27
j_call: TRBJ2-3
d_call: TRBD2
clone_size: .
cdr3_nt: TGTGCCAGCAGAAGGTTAACTAGCGGGATCAGGCCTGAGGGCACAGATACGCAGTATTTT
cdr3_aa: CASRRLTSGIRPEGTDTQYF

v_call: TRBV6-5
j_call: TRBJ2-1
d_call: .
clone_size: .
cdr3_nt: TGTGCCAGCAGTTCAATACTGGTTCCTATAAGGAATGAGCAGTTCTTC
cdr3_aa: CASSSILVPIRNEQFF

v_call: TRBV4-2
j_call: TRBJ2-3
d_call: .
clone_size: many
cdr3_nt: TGTGCCAGCAGCCAAGATATTATTCGGGGGCGTAACACAGATACGCAGTATTTT
cdr3_aa: CASSQDIIRGRNTDTQYF

v_call: TRBV27
j_call: TRBJ2-1
d_call: TRBD2
clone_size: many
cdr3_nt: TGTGCCAGCAGTTCAGAGCGGGAGGGCCTCAATGAGCAGTTCTTC
cdr3_aa: CASSSEREGLNEQFF

v_call: TRBV14
j_call: TRBJ2-5
d_call: .
clone_size: few
cdr3_nt: TGTGCCAGCAGCCAGATTAGGACAGTTCAAGAGACCCAGTACTTC
cdr3_aa: CASSQIRTVQETQYF

v_call: TRBV7-8
j_call: TRBJ2-3
d_call: .
clone_size: few
cdr3_nt: TGTGCCAGCAGCTTAGAACCTCTCTGGGATACGCAGTATTTT
cdr3_aa: CASSLEPLWDTQYF

v_call: TRBV24-1
j_call: TRBJ2-3
d_call: TRBD2
clone_size: few
cdr3_nt: TGTGCCACCAGTGATTCCGGGACTACCACAGATACGCAGTATTTT
cdr3_aa: CATSDSGTTTDTQYF

v_call: TRBV20-1
j_call: TRBJ1-1
d_call: .
clone_size: .
cdr3_nt: TGCAGTGTTACAACTCGGGGTACTGAAGCTTTCTTT
cdr3_aa: CSVTTRGTEAFF

v_call: TRBV3-1
j_call: TRBJ2-5
d_call: .
clone_size: few
cdr3_nt: TGTGCCAGCAGCCAGCACTCTCAGGGAGAGACCCAGTACTTC
cdr3_aa: CASSQHSQGETQYF

v_call: TRBV5-1
j_call: TRBJ2-1
d_call: .
clone_size: few
cdr3_nt: TGCGCCAGCAGCTTGTACCCAAACAATGAGCAGTTCTTC
cdr3_aa: CASSLYPNNEQFF

v_call: TRBV6-2/TRBV6-3
j_call: TRBJ2-7
d_call: .
clone_size: .
cdr3_nt: TGTGCCAGCAGTCGGACGGGTGACGGACCCTACGAGCAGTACTTC
cdr3_aa: CASSRTGDGPYEQYF

v_call: TRBV10-3
j_call: TRBJ2-3
d_call: TRBD1
clone_size: .
cdr3_nt: TGTGCCACCGGGCCTGGGACAGGCACAGATACGCAGTATTTT
cdr3_aa: CATGPGTGTDTQYF

v_call: TRBV20-1
j_call: TRBJ2-1
d_call: .
clone_size: few
cdr3_nt: TGCAGTGCCGTGGACAGTGTCCCCAACAATGAGCAGTTCTTC
cdr3_aa: CSAVDSVPNNEQFF

v_call: TRBV20-1
j_call: TRBJ2-3
d_call: TRBD2
clone_size: many
cdr3_nt: TGCAGTGCTAGAGGCGCGGGGGGTCTTACAGATACGCAGTATTTT
cdr3_aa: CSARGAGGLTDTQYF

v_call: TRBV11-3
j_call: TRBJ2-3
d_call: .
clone_size: .
cdr3_nt: TGTGCCAGCAGCTTAGATGAGGAGGATACGCAGTATTTT
cdr3_aa: CASSLDEEDTQYF

v_call: TRBV20-1
j_call: TRBJ2-3
d_call: TRBD2
clone_size: .
cdr3_nt: TGCAGTGCTAGACGACTAGCGGCTACTAGCACAGATACGCAGTATTTT
cdr3_aa: CSARRLAATSTDTQYF

v_call: TRBV14
j_call: TRBJ2-2
d_call: TRBD1
clone_size: .
cdr3_nt: TGTGCCAGCAGCCAGAGACAGGGAACCAACACCGGGGAGCTGTTTTTT
cdr3_aa: CASSQRQGTNTGELFF

v_call: TRBV12-3/TRBV12-4
j_call: TRBJ2-7
d_call: .
clone_size: .
cdr3_nt: TGTGCCAGCATGGCCAACAGGGCGGCCTACGAGCAGTACTTC
cdr3_aa: CASMANRAAYEQYF

v_call: TRBV7-6
j_call: TRBJ2-2
d_call: .
clone_size: few
cdr3_nt: TGTGCCAGCAGCTCAACAGTTGCCGGGAGCGGGGAGCTGTTTTTT
cdr3_aa: CASSSTVAGSGELFF

v_call: TRBV27
j_call: TRBJ1-6
d_call: .
clone_size: many
cdr3_nt: TGTGCCAGCAGTTTTCGCGAGGGTTCACCCCTCCACTTT
cdr3_aa: CASSFREGSPLHF

v_call: TRBV2
j_call: TRBJ1-4
d_call: .
clone_size: few
cdr3_nt: TGTGCCACCAAAGACAGCTTGAATGAAAAACTGTTTTTT
cdr3_aa: CATKDSLNEKLFF

v_call: TRBV6-2/TRBV6-3
j_call: TRBJ2-6
d_call: .
clone_size: .
cdr3_nt: TGTGCCAGCAGTTTACGGCCCGGAAGCTCTGGGGCCAACGTCCTGACTTTC
cdr3_aa: CASSLRPGSSGANVLTF

v_call: TRBV18
j_call: TRBJ1-5
d_call: .
clone_size: .
cdr3_nt: TGTGCCAGCTCGGCGGGGGTGGAGCAGCCCCAGCATTTT
cdr3_aa: CASSAGVEQPQHF

v_call: TRBV12-3/TRBV12-4
j_call: TRBJ1-2
d_call: .
clone_size: few
cdr3_nt: TGTGCCAGCAGGGGGGTTGATGGCTACACCTTC
cdr3_aa: CASRGVDGYTF

v_call: TRBV7-2
j_call: TRBJ2-1
d_call: .
clone_size: .
cdr3_nt: TGTGCCAGCAGCGAGGCGGGGACCGTCTACAATGAGCAGTTCTTC
cdr3_aa: CASSEAGTVYNEQFF

v_call: TRBV6-4
j_call: TRBJ2-3
d_call: TRBD2
clone_size: few
cdr3_nt: TGTGCCAGCAGTGAACTAGCGGGGACCGGGGATACGCAGTATTTT
cdr3_aa: CASSELAGTGDTQYF

v_call: TRBV4-2
j_call: TRBJ2-3
d_call: TRBD2
clone_size: .
cdr3_nt: TGTGCCAGCAGCCAAGACGGGACTAGCGGAGACACAGATACGAAGTATTTT
cdr3_aa: CASSQDGTSGDTDTKYF

v_call: TRBV9
j_call: TRBJ2-2
d_call: .
clone_size: .
cdr3_nt: TGTGCCAGCACCCTGGGGGGCCAGGGGACCGGGGAGCTGTTTTTT
cdr3_aa: CASTLGGQGTGELFF

v_call: TRBV18
j_call: TRBJ2-2
d_call: TRBD2
clone_size: .
cdr3_nt: TGTGCCAGCTCACCACGTCTAGCGGGAAACACCGGGGAGCTGTTTTTT
cdr3_aa: CASSPRLAGNTGELFF

v_call: TRBV6-4
j_call: TRBJ2-2
d_call: .
clone_size: .
cdr3_nt: TGTGCCAGCAGTGACACGGGCACCGGGGAGCTGTTTTTT
cdr3_aa: CASSDTGTGELFF

v_call: TRBV20-1
j_call: TRBJ2-3
d_call: .
clone_size: .
cdr3_nt: TGCAGTGCTCTCCCCACCGCAAATACGCAGTATTTT
cdr3_aa: CSALPTANTQYF

v_call: TRBV7-6
j_call: TRBJ1-1
d_call: .
clone_size: .
cdr3_nt: TGTGCCAGCAGCTTACAGGACAAGAACACTGAAGCTTTCTTT
cdr3_aa: CASSLQDKNTEAFF

v_call: TRBV4-2
j_call: TRBJ1-3
d_call: .
clone_size: .
cdr3_nt: TGTGCCAGCAGCCAAGAACCGACAGCTCTCTCTGGAAACACCATATATTTT
cdr3_aa: CASSQEPTALSGNTIYF

v_call: TRBV19
j_call: TRBJ2-7
d_call: TRBD1
clone_size: few
cdr3_nt: TGTGCCAGTAGGTACGGACAGGGACTCTACGAGCAGTACTTC
cdr3_aa: CASRYGQGLYEQYF

v_call: TRBV6-1
j_call: TRBJ2-3
d_call: .
clone_size: few
cdr3_nt: TGTGCCAGCAGTGAACGCAGCACAGATACGCAGTATTTT
cdr3_aa: CASSERSTDTQYF